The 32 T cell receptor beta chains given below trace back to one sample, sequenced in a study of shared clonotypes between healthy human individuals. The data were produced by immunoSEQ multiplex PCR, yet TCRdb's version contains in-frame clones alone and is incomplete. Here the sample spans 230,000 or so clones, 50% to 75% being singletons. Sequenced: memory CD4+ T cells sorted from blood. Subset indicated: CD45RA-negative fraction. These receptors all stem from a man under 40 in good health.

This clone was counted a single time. CDR3 loop: CASSAQGSGYTEAFF. The CDR3 nucleotides read TGTGCCAGCAGTGCACAGGGCTCTGGGTACACTGAAGCTTTCTTT. The chain carries TRBV25-1 and TRBJ1-1; possible D gene TRBD1, 6 bases. The germline V and J ends were trimmed by 4 bases and 3 bases, with 15 bases remaining between them. Germline V gene lookup returns CDR1 MGHDK and CDR2 SYGVNS. The CDR3 has 15 residues.

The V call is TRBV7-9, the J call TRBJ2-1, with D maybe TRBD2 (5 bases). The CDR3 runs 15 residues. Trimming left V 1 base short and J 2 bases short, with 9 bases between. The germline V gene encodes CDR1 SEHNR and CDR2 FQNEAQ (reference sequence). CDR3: CASSLGSGTYNEQFF. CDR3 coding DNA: TGTGCCAGCAGCTTAGGATCCGGGACCTACAATGAGCAGTTCTTC.

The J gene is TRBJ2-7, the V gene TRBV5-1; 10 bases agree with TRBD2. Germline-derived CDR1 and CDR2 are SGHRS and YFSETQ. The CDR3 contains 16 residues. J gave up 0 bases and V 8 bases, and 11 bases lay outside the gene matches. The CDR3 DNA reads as TGCGCCAGGGGACTAGCGAGACCCCCCTGCTCCTACGAGCAGTACTTC. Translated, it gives CARGLARPPCSYEQYF.

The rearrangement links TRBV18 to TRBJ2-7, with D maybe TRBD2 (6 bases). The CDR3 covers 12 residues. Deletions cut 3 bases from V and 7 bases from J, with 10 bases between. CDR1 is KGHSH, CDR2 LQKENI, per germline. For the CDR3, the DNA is TGTGCCAGCTCACCTTCGGCGGGGGAGCAGTACTTC. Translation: CASSPSAGEQYF.

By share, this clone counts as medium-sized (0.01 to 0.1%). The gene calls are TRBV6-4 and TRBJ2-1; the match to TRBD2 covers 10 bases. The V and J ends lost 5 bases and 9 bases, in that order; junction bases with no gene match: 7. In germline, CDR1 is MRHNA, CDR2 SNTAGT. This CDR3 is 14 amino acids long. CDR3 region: CASSLLAGVGEQFF. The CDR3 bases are TGTGCCAGCAGTCTCCTAGCGGGAGTAGGTGAGCAGTTCTTC.

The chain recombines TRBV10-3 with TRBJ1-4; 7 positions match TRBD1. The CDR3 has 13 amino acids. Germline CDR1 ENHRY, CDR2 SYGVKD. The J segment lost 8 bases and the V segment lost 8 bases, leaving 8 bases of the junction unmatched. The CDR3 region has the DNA TGTGCCATCGCGACAGGGCCGAGGGAAAAACTGTTTTTT. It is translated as CAIATGPREKLFF.

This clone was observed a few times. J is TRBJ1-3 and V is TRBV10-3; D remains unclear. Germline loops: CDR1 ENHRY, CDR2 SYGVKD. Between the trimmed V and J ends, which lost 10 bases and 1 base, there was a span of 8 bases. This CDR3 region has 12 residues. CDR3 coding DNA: TGTGCCACCGGCCCATCTGGAAACACCATATATTTT. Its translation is CATGPSGNTIYF.

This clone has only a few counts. The CDR3 region has the DNA TGCGCCAGCAGCTTAGAGCAGGGGACCGGGGAGCTGTTTTTT. Translating it yields CASSLEQGTGELFF. V usage is TRBV5-1 and J usage is TRBJ2-2; a weak D match, TRBD1 (6 bases). The germline CDR1 and CDR2 sequences are SGHRS and YFSETQ. This CDR3 is 14 amino acids long. V was pared by 2 bases and J by 5 bases, with 10 bases between.

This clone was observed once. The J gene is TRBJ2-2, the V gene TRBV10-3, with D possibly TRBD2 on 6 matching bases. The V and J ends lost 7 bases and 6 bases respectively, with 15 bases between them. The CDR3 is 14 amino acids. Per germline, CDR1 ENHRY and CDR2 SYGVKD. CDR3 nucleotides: TGTGCCATCACCACGGGACTCTCCTCCGGGGAGCTGTTTTTT. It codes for CAITTGLSSGELFF.

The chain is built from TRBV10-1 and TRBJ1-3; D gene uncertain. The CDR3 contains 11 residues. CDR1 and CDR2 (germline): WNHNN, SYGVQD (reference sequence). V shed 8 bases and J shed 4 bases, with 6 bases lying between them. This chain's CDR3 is CASQLGNTIYF. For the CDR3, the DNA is TGCGCCAGCCAACTCGGAAACACCATATATTTT.

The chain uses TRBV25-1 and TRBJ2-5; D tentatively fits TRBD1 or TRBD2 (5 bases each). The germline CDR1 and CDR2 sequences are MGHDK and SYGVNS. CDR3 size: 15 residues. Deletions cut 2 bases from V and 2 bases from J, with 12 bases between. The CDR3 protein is CASSENTGRQETQYF. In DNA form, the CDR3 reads TGTGCCAGCAGTGAAAATACGGGACGGCAAGAGACCCAGTACTTC.

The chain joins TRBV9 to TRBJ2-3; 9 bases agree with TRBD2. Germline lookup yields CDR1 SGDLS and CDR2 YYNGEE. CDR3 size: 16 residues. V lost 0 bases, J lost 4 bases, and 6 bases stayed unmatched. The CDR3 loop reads CASSVADSGSADTQYF. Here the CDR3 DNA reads TGTGCCAGCAGCGTAGCGGATAGCGGGAGTGCAGATACGCAGTATTTT. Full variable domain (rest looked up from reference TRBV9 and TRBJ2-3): DSGVTQTPKHLITATGQRVTLRCSPRSGDLSVYWYQQSLDQGLQFLIQYYNGEERAKGNILERFSAQQFPDLHSELNLSSLELGDSALYFCASSVADSGSADTQYFGPGTRLTVL.

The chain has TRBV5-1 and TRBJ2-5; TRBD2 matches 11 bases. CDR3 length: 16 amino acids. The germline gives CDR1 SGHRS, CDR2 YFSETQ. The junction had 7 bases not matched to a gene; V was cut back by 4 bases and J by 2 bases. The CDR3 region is CASSPIAGGMQETQYF. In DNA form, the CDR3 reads TGCGCCAGCAGCCCAATAGCGGGAGGGATGCAAGAGACCCAGTACTTC.

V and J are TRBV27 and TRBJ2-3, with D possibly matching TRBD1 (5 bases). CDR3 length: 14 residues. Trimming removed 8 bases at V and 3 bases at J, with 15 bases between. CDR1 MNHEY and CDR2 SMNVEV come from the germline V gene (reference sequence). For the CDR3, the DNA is TGTGCCAGCGGGTCACTGGGGCTAACAGATACGCAGTATTTT. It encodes CASGSLGLTDTQYF.

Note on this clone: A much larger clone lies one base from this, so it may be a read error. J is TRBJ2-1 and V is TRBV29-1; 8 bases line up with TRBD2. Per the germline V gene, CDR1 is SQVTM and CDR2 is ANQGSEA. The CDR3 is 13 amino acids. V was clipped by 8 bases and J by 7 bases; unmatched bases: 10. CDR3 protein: CSSSGIIPNEQFF. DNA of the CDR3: TGCAGCAGTAGCGGGATAATACCAAATGAGCAGTTCTTC.

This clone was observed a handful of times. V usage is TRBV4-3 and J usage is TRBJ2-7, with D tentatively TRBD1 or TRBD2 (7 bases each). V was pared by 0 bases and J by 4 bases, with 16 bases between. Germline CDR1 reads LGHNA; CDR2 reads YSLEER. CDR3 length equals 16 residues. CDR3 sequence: CASSQERAQGGYEQYF. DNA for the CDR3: TGCGCCAGCAGCCAAGAAAGGGCGCAGGGGGGGTACGAGCAGTACTTC.

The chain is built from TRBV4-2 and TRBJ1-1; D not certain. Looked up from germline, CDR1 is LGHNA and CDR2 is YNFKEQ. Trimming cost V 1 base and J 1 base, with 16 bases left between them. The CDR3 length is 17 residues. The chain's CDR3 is CASSQGFGFETNTEAFF. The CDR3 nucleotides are TGTGCCAGCAGCCAAGGCTTTGGCTTTGAGACGAACACTGAAGCTTTCTTT.

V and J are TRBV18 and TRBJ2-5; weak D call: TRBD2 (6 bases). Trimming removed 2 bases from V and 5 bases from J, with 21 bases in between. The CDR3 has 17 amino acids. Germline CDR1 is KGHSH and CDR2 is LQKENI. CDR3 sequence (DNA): TGTGCCAGCTCACCAGCTTCGGGCAGCGTGGGGGGTGAGACCCAGTACTTC. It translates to CASSPASGSVGGETQYF.

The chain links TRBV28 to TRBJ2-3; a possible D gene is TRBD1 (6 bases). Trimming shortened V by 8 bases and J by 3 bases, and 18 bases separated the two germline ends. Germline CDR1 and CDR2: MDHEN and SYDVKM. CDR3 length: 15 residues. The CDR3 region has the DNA TGTGCCAGCGGGATGAGGGGGTGGGAAACAGATACGCAGTATTTT. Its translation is CASGMRGWETDTQYF.

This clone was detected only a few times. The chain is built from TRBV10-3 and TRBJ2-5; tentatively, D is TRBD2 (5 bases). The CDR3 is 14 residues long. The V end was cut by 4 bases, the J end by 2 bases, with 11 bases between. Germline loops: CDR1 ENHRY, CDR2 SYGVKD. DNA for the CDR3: TGTGCCATCAGTGGGGCTAGCAGACAAGAGACCCAGTACTTC. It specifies CAISGASRQETQYF.

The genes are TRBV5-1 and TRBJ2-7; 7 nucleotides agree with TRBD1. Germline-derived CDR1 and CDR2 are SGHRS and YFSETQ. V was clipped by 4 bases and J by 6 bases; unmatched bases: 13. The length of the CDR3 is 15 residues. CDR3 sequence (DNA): TGCGCCAGCAGCCTCAGGACAGGCGAGCGCGCCGAGCAGTACTTC. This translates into CASSLRTGERAEQYF.

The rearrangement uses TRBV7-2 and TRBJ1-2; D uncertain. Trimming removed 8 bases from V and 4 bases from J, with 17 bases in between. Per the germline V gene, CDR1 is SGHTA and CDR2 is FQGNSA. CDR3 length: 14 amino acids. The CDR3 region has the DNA TGTGCCAGCTCTAATCAGGCGGGCACCTATGGCTACACCTTC. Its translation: CASSNQAGTYGYTF.

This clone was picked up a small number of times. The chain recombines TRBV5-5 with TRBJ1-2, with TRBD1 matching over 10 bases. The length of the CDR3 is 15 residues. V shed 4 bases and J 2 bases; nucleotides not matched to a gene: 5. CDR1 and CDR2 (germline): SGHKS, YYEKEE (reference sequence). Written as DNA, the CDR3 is TGTGCCAGCAGCAGGGGACAGGGGAGGAACTATGGCTACACCTTC. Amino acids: CASSRGQGRNYGYTF.

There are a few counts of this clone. The CDR3 DNA follows: TGTGCCAGCAAGTTAACAGGGGGCGAAGAGACCCAGTACTTC. The encoded protein is CASKLTGGEETQYF. V is TRBV7-6 and J is TRBJ2-5, with TRBD1 matching 9 bases. This CDR3 is built from 14 residues. The germline V gene has CDR1 SGHVS and CDR2 FNYEAQ. After removal of 7 bases from V and 3 bases from J, the junction contained 6 bases not matched to a gene. The entire variable domain, with the rest obtained from reference TRBV7-6 and TRBJ2-5, is as follows: GAGVSQSPRYKVTKRGQDVALRCDPISGHVSLYWYRQALGQGPEFLTYFNYEAQQDKSGLPNDRFSAERPEGSISTLTIQRTEQRDSAMYRCASKLTGGEETQYFGPGTRLLVL.

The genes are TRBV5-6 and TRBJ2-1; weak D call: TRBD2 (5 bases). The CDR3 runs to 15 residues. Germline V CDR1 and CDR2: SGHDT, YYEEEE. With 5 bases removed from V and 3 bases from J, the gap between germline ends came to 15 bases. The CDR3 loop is CASSRRAGYYNEQFF. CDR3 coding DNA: TGTGCCAGCAGTAGGCGCGCGGGTTACTACAATGAGCAGTTCTTC.

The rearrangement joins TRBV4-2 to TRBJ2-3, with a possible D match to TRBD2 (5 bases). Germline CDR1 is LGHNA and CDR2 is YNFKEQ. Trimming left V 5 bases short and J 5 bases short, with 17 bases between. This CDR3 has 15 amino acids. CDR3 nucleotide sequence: TGTGCCAGCAGCTTGGCGCAGAGAGGAGGAGATACGCAGTATTTT. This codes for CASSLAQRGGDTQYF.

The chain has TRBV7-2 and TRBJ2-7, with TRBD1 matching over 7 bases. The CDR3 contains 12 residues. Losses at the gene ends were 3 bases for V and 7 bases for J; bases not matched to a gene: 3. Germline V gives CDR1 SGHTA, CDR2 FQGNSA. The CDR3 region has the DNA TGTGCCAGCAGCTTCGGACAGGCTGAGCAGTACTTC. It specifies CASSFGQAEQYF.

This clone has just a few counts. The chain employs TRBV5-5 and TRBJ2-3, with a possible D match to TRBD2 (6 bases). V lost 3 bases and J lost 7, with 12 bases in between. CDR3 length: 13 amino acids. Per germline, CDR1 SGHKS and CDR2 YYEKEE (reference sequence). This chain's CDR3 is CASSSLAEYTQYF. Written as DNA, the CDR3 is TGTGCCAGCAGCTCCTTAGCGGAGTATACGCAGTATTTT.

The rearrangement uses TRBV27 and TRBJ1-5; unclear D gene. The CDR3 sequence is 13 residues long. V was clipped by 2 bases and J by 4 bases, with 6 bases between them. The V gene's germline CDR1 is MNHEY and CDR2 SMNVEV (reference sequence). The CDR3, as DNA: TGTGCCAGCAGTTTAGTTGCAAATCAGCCCCAGCATTTT. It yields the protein CASSLVANQPQHF.

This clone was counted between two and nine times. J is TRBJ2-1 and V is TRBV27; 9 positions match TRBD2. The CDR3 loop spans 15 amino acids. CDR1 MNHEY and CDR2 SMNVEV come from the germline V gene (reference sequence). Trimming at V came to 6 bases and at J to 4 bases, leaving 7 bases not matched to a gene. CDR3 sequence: CASRGSGRGYNEQFF. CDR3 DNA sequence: TGTGCCAGCAGAGGTAGCGGGAGAGGATACAATGAGCAGTTCTTC.

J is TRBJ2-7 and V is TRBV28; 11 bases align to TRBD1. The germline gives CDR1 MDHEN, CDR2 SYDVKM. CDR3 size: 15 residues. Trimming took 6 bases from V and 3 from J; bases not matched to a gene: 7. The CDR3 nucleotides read TGTGCCAGCAGCACACCGGGACAGGGGGGCTACGAGCAGTACTTC. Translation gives CASSTPGQGGYEQYF.

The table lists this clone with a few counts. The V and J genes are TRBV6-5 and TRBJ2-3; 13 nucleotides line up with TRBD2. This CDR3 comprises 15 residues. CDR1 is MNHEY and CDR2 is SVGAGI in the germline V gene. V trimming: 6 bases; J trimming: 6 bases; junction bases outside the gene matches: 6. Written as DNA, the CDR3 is TGTGCCAGCAGCCCCGGACTAGCGGGAGCGGATACGCAGTATTTT. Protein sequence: CASSPGLAGADTQYF.